A selection of T cell receptor beta chains follows, all from one sample in a study of tumor and adjacent non-tumor tissue in lung cancer. TCRdb redid the calling of the multiplex PCR reads with MiXCR, one entry per CDR3 protein. The repertoire has around 79,000 distinct CDR3 sequences, roughly 72% of them found once; the top ten carry under 9.5%. Sequences were obtained from lung tumor tissue. The receptors derive from a middle-aged woman with non-small cell lung cancer. Both conserved end residues are trimmed from each CDR3. Clone size appears in some rows only: once, few, many, or a class for an expanded clone.

clone size,J gene,V gene,CDR3 protein
.,TRBJ2-1,TRBV6-5,ASSQRAGRNNEQL
many,TRBJ2-3,TRBV12-3/TRBV12-4,ASSPRDGTSTDTQY
.,TRBJ2-7,TRBV11-3,ASSPGQSSYEYY
.,TRBJ2-7,TRBV29-1,TVMTGIPYEQY
.,.,TRBV29-1,SVARNSNQPQY
many,TRBJ2-2,TRBV11-2,ASSLTLRSNTGELF
.,TRBJ2-3,TRBV4-1,TSSSPGLRGHIDTDTQY
.,TRBJ1-1,TRBV29-1,SVDWDTQGAF
.,TRBJ1-5,TRBV10-2,TSSDRNNQPQH
.,TRBJ2-7,TRBV11-1,ASGVQGGVCKQY
.,TRBJ1-3,TRBV29-1,SAEVGRGKRNTIY
few,TRBJ1-6,TRBV30,AWGRQINSPLH
.,TRBJ1-5,TRBV29-1,SVVTTGLGDQPQH
.,TRBJ2-7,TRBV20-1,SAGEALAGAHEQY